This T cell receptor (beta chain) was sequenced during a study of early T cells in non-severe SARS-CoV-2 infection. In the study overall: Unpaired chains resulted from sequencing bulk RNA of unsorted whole blood.

Attached unique molecular identifiers marked individual cDNA molecules. TCRdb analysed the 5' RACE reads with MiXCR anew, one entry per CDR3 protein. The sample has about 77,000 distinct CDR3 sequences; 15% to 20% are singletons. Trimming at V came to 6 bases and at J to 3 bases, leaving 6 bases not matched to a gene. The germline gives CDR1 MNHNY, CDR2 SVGAGI (reference sequence). The CDR3 is made up of 16 amino acids. Sequenced sample: whole blood. This receptor was obtained from an adult who was a healthcare worker with PCR-confirmed SARS-CoV-2 infection or an uninfected control (not recorded which). J is TRBJ2-2 and V is TRBV6-6; 11 nucleotides match TRBD2. The CDR3 loop reads CASRSGLAVYTGELFF. The CDR3, as DNA: TGTGCCAGCAGGTCGGGACTAGCGGTGTACACCGGGGAGCTGTTTTTT.